This is a list of T cell receptor beta chains from one sample in a study of blood T cell repertoires in COVID-19. Sequencing used immunoSEQ multiplex PCR; TCRdb keeps in-frame clones, though not all of them. The repertoire holds fewer than 600,000 clones, with about 91% as singletons. The material sequenced was peripheral blood. These receptors were taken from a man between 18 and 29 years old with COVID-19, enrolled during active disease. The CDR3 runs from the conserved cysteine through the conserved F or W. Fields, in order: J gene, D gene, clone size, V gene, CDR3 DNA, CDR3 protein. D genes are given only for firm matches. Part of the rows lack a size; the others show once, few, many or a class for expanded clones.

TRBJ1-1	NA	few	TRBV18	TGTGCCAGCTCACCAACAGGCAACACTGAAGCTTTCTTT	CASSPTGNTEAFF
TRBJ2-1	TRBD2	NA	TRBV7-2	TGTGCCAGCAGCTTATCAGCGGGGGTCTACAATGAGCAGTTCTTC	CASSLSAGVYNEQFF
TRBJ2-1	TRBD2	NA	TRBV11-2	TGTGCCAGCAGCTTAGCGTTGAGGACTAGCGGTTACAATGAGCAGTTCTTC	CASSLALRTSGYNEQFF
TRBJ1-5	TRBD1	few	TRBV10-3	TGTGCCATCAGTGAGTCGGCAGGGGGACAGCCCCAGCATTTT	CAISESAGGQPQHF
TRBJ1-1	NA	NA	TRBV28	TGTGCCAGCAGTCCTCAGGGCAGGAACACTGAAGCTTTCTTT	CASSPQGRNTEAFF
TRBJ2-1	TRBD1	NA	TRBV2	TGTGCCAGCACTGGACAGGGCTCCTACAATGAGCAGTTCTTC	CASTGQGSYNEQFF
TRBJ2-5	TRBD2	NA	TRBV7-9	TGTGCCAGCACACTTGCGGGACTAGCGTTCCAAGAGACCCAGTACTTC	CASTLAGLAFQETQYF
TRBJ2-3	NA	few	TRBV5-4	TGTGCCAGCAGCTTGGAACAGGCCCTCTTCACGCAGTATTTT	CASSLEQALFTQYF
TRBJ1-2	TRBD1	NA	TRBV5-1	TGCGCCAGCAGCCCGGAAGGGCAGGGGGATAACTATGGCTACACCTTC	CASSPEGQGDNYGYTF
TRBJ1-2	TRBD1	NA	TRBV2	TGTGCCACCCTAAGGGCCTTGACAGGGGAGGTTGCTGGCTACACCTTC	CATLRALTGEVAGYTF
TRBJ2-7	NA	NA	TRBV15	TGTGCCACCAGCAGCAACTCCAGGTACGAGCAGTACTTC	CATSSNSRYEQYF
TRBJ2-7	NA	NA	TRBV5-5	TGTGCCAGCAGCTTACAGGGCTACGAGCAGTACTTC	CASSLQGYEQYF
TRBJ2-7	TRBD2	NA	TRBV5-4	TGTGCCAGCAGCCTCAGGGTAGCGGGGGGGGTCGAGCAGTACTTC	CASSLRVAGGVEQYF
TRBJ2-1	NA	once	TRBV7-9	TGTGCCAGCAGCTTAACACAGTCCTACAATGAGCAGTTCTTC	CASSLTQSYNEQFF
TRBJ1-3	NA	few	TRBV5-1	TGCGCCAGCAGCTTGCCGGGGGATGGAAACACCATATATTTT	CASSLPGDGNTIYF
TRBJ2-3	TRBD2	NA	TRBV5-4	TGTGCCAGCAGCTTGGCCCCTAGCGGGGGCCTCACAGATACGCAGTATTTT	CASSLAPSGGLTDTQYF
TRBJ2-1	NA	NA	TRBV5-8	TGTGCCAGCAGCTTGGGTAGCGGTTCCTCCTACAATGAGCAGTTCTTC	CASSLGSGSSYNEQFF
TRBJ2-1	TRBD1	NA	TRBV6-5	TGTGCCAGCACCCACAGGGGGCGAGGGGATGAGCAGTTCTTC	CASTHRGRGDEQFF
TRBJ2-3	TRBD1	NA	TRBV19	TGTGCCAGCAGGGACAGCCCCACAGATACGCAGTATTTT	CASRDSPTDTQYF
TRBJ2-3	TRBD2	NA	TRBV28	TGTGCCAGCATCAACCCTAGCGGGCTTCCAGATACGCAGTATTTT	CASINPSGLPDTQYF
TRBJ2-1	NA	NA	TRBV5-6	TGTGCCAGCAGCTACACAGGAGCCTACAATGAGCAGTTCTTC	CASSYTGAYNEQFF
TRBJ2-7	TRBD2	NA	TRBV29-1	TGCAGCGTTGGCGACCCGACTAGCGGGTCATCCTACGAGCAGTACTTC	CSVGDPTSGSSYEQYF
TRBJ2-5	NA	once	TRBV19	TGTGCCAGTAGTACCCGGGATTTTCAAGAGACCCAGTACTTC	CASSTRDFQETQYF
TRBJ1-1	NA	NA	TRBV5-4	TGTGCCAGCAGCTTGTTTCTGGGCAGGTTGAACACTGAAGCTTTCTTT	CASSLFLGRLNTEAFF
TRBJ2-1	TRBD2	NA	TRBV10-3	TGTGCCATCAGTGATACATGGGAAGCGGGAGTTGTGGGCGATGAGCAGTTCTTC	CAISDTWEAGVVGDEQFF
TRBJ2-5	NA	once	TRBV11-2	TGTGCCAGCAGCATTACCGGGAGCAGGGAGACCCAGTACTTC	CASSITGSRETQYF
TRBJ2-3	NA	NA	TRBV6-2/TRBV6-3	TGTGCCAGCAGTTACGTGGGGCTGGATACGCAGTATTTT	CASSYVGLDTQYF
TRBJ2-5	TRBD2	NA	TRBV11-3	TGTGCCAGCAGCCTCGGACTAGCGGGAGTAGAGACCCAGTACTTC	CASSLGLAGVETQYF
TRBJ1-1	NA	once	TRBV5-1	TGCGCCAGCAGCTTGGGGGCAGGGGTGAACACTGAAGCTTTCTTT	CASSLGAGVNTEAFF
TRBJ1-6	NA	NA	TRBV30	TGTGCCTGGAGGCGGGGGACGCCTAATTCACCCCTCCACTTT	CAWRRGTPNSPLHF
TRBJ2-7	TRBD2	NA	TRBV6-5	TGTGCCAGCAGTTACTCGACTAGCGGAAACTACGAGCAGTACTTC	CASSYSTSGNYEQYF
TRBJ2-1	NA	few	TRBV7-2	TGTGCCAGCAGCTTAGGCTACAGTCAGAATGAGCAGTTCTTC	CASSLGYSQNEQFF
TRBJ2-1	TRBD2	NA	TRBV10-3	TGTGCCATCAGTGACCCCGGGAGAGCGGGGGGGCAAAATGAGCAGTTCTTC	CAISDPGRAGGQNEQFF
TRBJ2-1	TRBD2	NA	TRBV7-2	TGTGCCAGCAGCACGGGGACTAGCGGGAGGGCCGGAAATGAGCAGTTCTTC	CASSTGTSGRAGNEQFF
TRBJ1-4	NA	NA	TRBV3-1/TRBV3-2	TGTGCCAGCAGCCTCGACACTCATGAAAAACTGTTTTTT	CASSLDTHEKLFF
TRBJ1-2	NA	NA	TRBV12-3/TRBV12-4	TGTGCCAGCAGCACACAGGGACACTATGGCTACACCTTC	CASSTQGHYGYTF
TRBJ2-3	TRBD2	NA	TRBV9	TGTGCCAGCAGCGAACATGGACTAGCCGGGACAGATACGCAGTATTTT	CASSEHGLAGTDTQYF
TRBJ1-6	TRBD1	NA	TRBV2	TGTGCCATTGGACAGGGTGGTGTGAATTCACCCCTCCACTTT	CAIGQGGVNSPLHF